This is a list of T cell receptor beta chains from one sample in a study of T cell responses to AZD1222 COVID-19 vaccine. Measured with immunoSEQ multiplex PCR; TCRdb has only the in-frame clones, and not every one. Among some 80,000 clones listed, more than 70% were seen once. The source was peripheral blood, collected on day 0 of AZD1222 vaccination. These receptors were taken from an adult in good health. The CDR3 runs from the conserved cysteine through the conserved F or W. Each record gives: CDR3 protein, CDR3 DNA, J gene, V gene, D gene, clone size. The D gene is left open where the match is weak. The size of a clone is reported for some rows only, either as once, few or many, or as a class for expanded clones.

cdr3_aa: CASGPGTGLQETQYF; cdr3_nt: TGTGCTAGTGGTCCGGGGACAGGGCTTCAAGAGACCCAGTACTTC; j_call: TRBJ2-5; v_call: TRBV12-5; d_call: TRBD1; clone_size: once
cdr3_aa: CASSLCEVNTEAFF; cdr3_nt: TGTGCCAGCAGTCTTTGTGAAGTGAACACTGAAGCTTTCTTT; j_call: TRBJ1-1; v_call: TRBV6-4; d_call: -; clone_size: -
cdr3_aa: CASSQDLGQAAFF; cdr3_nt: TGTGCCAGCAGCCAAGATCTTGGACAGGCGGCTTTCTTT; j_call: TRBJ1-1; v_call: TRBV14; d_call: TRBD1; clone_size: -
cdr3_aa: CASSLGDRGINQPQHF; cdr3_nt: TGCGCCAGCAGCTTGGGGGACAGGGGGATAAATCAGCCCCAGCATTTT; j_call: TRBJ1-5; v_call: TRBV5-1; d_call: TRBD1; clone_size: -
cdr3_aa: CASSQAGGATEAFF; cdr3_nt: TGTGCCAGCAGCCAAGCGGGAGGAGCCACTGAAGCTTTCTTT; j_call: TRBJ1-1; v_call: TRBV3-1/TRBV3-2; d_call: -; clone_size: -
cdr3_aa: CASSQDGFRDRRLSYGYTF; cdr3_nt: TGTGCCAGCAGCCAAGATGGCTTCCGGGACAGAAGGCTCTCCTATGGCTACACCTTC; j_call: TRBJ1-2; v_call: TRBV4-2; d_call: TRBD1; clone_size: -
cdr3_aa: CAISESNQGNNEQFF; cdr3_nt: TGTGCCATCAGTGAGTCGAACCAGGGGAACAATGAGCAGTTCTTC; j_call: TRBJ2-1; v_call: TRBV10-3; d_call: -; clone_size: -
cdr3_aa: CASSPQMGGKLFF; cdr3_nt: TGTGCCAGCAGCCCCCAGATGGGTGGGAAACTGTTTTTT; j_call: TRBJ1-4; v_call: TRBV9; d_call: -; clone_size: -
cdr3_aa: CASSPEGNQPQHF; cdr3_nt: TGCGCCAGCAGCCCCGAGGGCAATCAGCCCCAGCATTTT; j_call: TRBJ1-5; v_call: TRBV5-1; d_call: -; clone_size: -
cdr3_aa: CASSFTYEQYF; cdr3_nt: TGTGCCAGCAGCTTTACCTACGAGCAGTACTTC; j_call: TRBJ2-7; v_call: TRBV7-9; d_call: -; clone_size: -
cdr3_aa: CASSPDGANEKLFF; cdr3_nt: TGTGCCAGCTCACCCGACGGGGCTAATGAAAAACTGTTTTTT; j_call: TRBJ1-4; v_call: TRBV18; d_call: -; clone_size: -
cdr3_aa: CATPVGGIRYTEAFF; cdr3_nt: TGTGCCACCCCCGTGGGGGGCATTAGGTACACTGAAGCTTTCTTT; j_call: TRBJ1-1; v_call: TRBV24-1; d_call: -; clone_size: -
cdr3_aa: CASSKTGAHYGYTF; cdr3_nt: TGCGCCAGCAGCAAGACAGGGGCCCACTATGGCTACACCTTC; j_call: TRBJ1-2; v_call: TRBV5-1; d_call: TRBD1; clone_size: -
cdr3_aa: CASSLERGEGYTF; cdr3_nt: TGTGCCAGCAGCTTAGAGAGAGGGGAAGGCTACACCTTC; j_call: TRBJ1-2; v_call: TRBV7-9; d_call: -; clone_size: -
cdr3_aa: CASSLLGRGMFNEQFF; cdr3_nt: TGTGCCAGCAGCCTCTTAGGGCGGGGCATGTTTAATGAGCAGTTCTTC; j_call: TRBJ2-1; v_call: TRBV5-4; d_call: -; clone_size: -
cdr3_aa: CASSIPGGGPQYF; cdr3_nt: TGTGCCAGTAGTATCCCAGGAGGGGGTCCGCAGTACTTC; j_call: TRBJ2-7; v_call: TRBV19; d_call: -; clone_size: few
cdr3_aa: CASSQLNTGRYGYTF; cdr3_nt: TGTGCCAGCAGCCAGTTAAATACAGGGCGATATGGCTACACCTTC; j_call: TRBJ1-2; v_call: TRBV14; d_call: -; clone_size: -
cdr3_aa: CASSQVHTGGEDTEAFF; cdr3_nt: TGTGCCAGCAGCCAGGTTCATACAGGGGGTGAGGACACTGAAGCTTTCTTT; j_call: TRBJ1-1; v_call: TRBV4-2; d_call: TRBD1; clone_size: -
cdr3_aa: CASSIRRAKNTEAFF; cdr3_nt: TGTGCCAGTAGTATTCGTAGGGCGAAGAACACTGAAGCTTTCTTT; j_call: TRBJ1-1; v_call: TRBV19; d_call: -; clone_size: -
cdr3_aa: CASSEGPGVSYEQYF; cdr3_nt: TGTGCCAGCAGTGAAGGTCCTGGCGTCTCCTACGAGCAGTACTTC; j_call: TRBJ2-7; v_call: TRBV6-1; d_call: -; clone_size: -
cdr3_aa: CASHTSDRKETQYF; cdr3_nt: TGCGCCAGCCATACCTCGGACAGGAAAGAGACCCAGTACTTC; j_call: TRBJ2-5; v_call: TRBV5-1; d_call: TRBD1; clone_size: -
cdr3_aa: CASSPLGFEAFF; cdr3_nt: TGTGCCAGCAGCCCCCTAGGGTTTGAAGCTTTCTTT; j_call: TRBJ1-1; v_call: TRBV6-6; d_call: -; clone_size: -
cdr3_aa: CASSEAPGEPQHF; cdr3_nt: TGTGCCAGCAGTGAAGCGCCCGGTGAGCCCCAGCATTTT; j_call: TRBJ1-5; v_call: TRBV6-1; d_call: -; clone_size: -
cdr3_aa: CASRSTRREDGYTF; cdr3_nt: TGCGCCAGCAGGTCTACCCGCCGGGAGGATGGCTACACCTTC; j_call: TRBJ1-2; v_call: TRBV4-1; d_call: -; clone_size: -
cdr3_aa: CASSPGPGFNTGELFF; cdr3_nt: TGTGCCAGCAGCCCCGGGCCGGGGTTCAACACCGGGGAGCTGTTTTTT; j_call: TRBJ2-2; v_call: TRBV16; d_call: -; clone_size: -
cdr3_aa: CASKDGGNTIYF; cdr3_nt: TGTGCCAGCAAAGACGGTGGAAACACCATATATTTT; j_call: TRBJ1-3; v_call: TRBV3-1/TRBV3-2; d_call: -; clone_size: -